One TCR beta chain is described in this entry. Clones were read by immunoSEQ multiplex PCR, and TCRdb kept only the in-frame ones, dropping some. The sample shows about 100,000 clones, about 91% of them seen only once. The data were taken from a study of siplizumab effects on memory and regulatory T cells. The CDR3 extends over 18 amino acids. The ends lost 2 bases at V and 1 base at J; junction bases unmatched: 6. Germline V gives CDR1 LGHNA, CDR2 YNFKEQ. The gene calls are TRBV4-2 and TRBJ2-7, with 15 bases matching TRBD2. The clonotype originates from a human donor in good health. Some clones in this sample may be carry-over from other donors' samples. What was sequenced was CD4+ T cells sorted from blood. CDR3 amino acids: CASSQRPGTSGRSYEQYF. CDR3 nucleotide sequence: TGTGCCAGCAGCCAACGACCGGGGACTAGCGGGAGGTCCTACGAGCAGTACTTC.